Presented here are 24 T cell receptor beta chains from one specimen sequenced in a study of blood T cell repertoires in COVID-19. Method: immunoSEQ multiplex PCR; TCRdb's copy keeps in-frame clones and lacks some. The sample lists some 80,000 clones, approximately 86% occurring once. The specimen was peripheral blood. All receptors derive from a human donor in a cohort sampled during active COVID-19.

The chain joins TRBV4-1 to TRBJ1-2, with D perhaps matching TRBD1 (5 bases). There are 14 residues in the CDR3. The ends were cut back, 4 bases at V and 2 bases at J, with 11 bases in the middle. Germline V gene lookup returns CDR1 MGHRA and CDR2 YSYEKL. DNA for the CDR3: TGCGCCAGCAGCCCGACCCCAGGGAACTATGGCTACACCTTC. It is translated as CASSPTPGNYGYTF.

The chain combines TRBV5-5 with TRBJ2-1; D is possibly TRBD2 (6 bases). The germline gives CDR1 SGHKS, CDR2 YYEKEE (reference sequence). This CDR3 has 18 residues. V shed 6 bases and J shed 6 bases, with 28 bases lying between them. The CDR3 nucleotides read TGTGCCAGCATCCGCAGTCCCCCCCCGGGGGTCCTTTTCAATGAGCAGTTCTTC. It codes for CASIRSPPPGVLFNEQFF.

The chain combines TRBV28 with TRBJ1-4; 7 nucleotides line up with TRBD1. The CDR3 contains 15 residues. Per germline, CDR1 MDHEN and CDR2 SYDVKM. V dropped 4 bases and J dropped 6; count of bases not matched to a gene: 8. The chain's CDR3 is CASSSGGRIDEKLFF. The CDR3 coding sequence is TGTGCCAGCAGTTCAGGGGGGCGAATCGATGAAAAACTGTTTTTT.

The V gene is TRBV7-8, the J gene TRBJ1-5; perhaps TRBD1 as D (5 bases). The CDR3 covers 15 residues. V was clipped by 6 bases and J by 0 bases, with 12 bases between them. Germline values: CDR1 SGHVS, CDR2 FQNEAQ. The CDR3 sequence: CASRQTVDSNQPQHF. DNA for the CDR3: TGTGCCAGCAGACAGACAGTGGATAGCAATCAGCCCCAGCATTTT.

CDR3 DNA sequence: TGTGCCAGCAGCTACGGCGGGGGAGGCACTGAAGCTTTCTTT. It encodes CASSYGGGGTEAFF. V gene TRBV3-1 (or the pseudogene TRBV3-2) combines with J gene TRBJ1-1; perhaps TRBD1 as D (5 bases). The CDR3 is 14 residues long. CDR1 is LGHDT and CDR2 is YNNKEL in the germline V gene (reference sequence). Deletions cut 5 bases from V and 4 bases from J, with 14 bases between.

CDR3 coding DNA: TGTGCCAGCAGCCCCGAACGAGGGAAACAGCCCCAGCATTTT. Translating it yields CASSPERGKQPQHF. V usage is TRBV6-5 and J usage is TRBJ1-5; D gene uncertain. V was clipped by 6 bases and J by 7 bases, with 16 bases between them. This CDR3 comprises 14 residues. Looked up from germline, CDR1 is MNHEY and CDR2 is SVGAGI.

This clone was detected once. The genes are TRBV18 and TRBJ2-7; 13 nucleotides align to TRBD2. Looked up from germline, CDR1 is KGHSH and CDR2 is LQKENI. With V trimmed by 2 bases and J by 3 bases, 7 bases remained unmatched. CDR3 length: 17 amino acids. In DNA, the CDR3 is TGTGCCAGCTCACCAGGCACTAGCGGGGGGGCCGGCTACGAGCAGTACTTC. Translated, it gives CASSPGTSGGAGYEQYF. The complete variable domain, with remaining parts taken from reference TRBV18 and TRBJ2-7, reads NAGVMQNPRHLVRRRGQEARLRCSPMKGHSHVYWYRQLPEEGLKFMVYLQKENIIDESGMPKERFSAEFPKEGPSILRIQQVVRGDSAAYFCASSPGTSGGAGYEQYFGPGTRLTVT.

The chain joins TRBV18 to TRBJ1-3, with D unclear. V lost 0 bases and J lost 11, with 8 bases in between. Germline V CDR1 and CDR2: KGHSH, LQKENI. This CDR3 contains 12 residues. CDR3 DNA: TGTGCCAGCTCACCACCGGAGGCTGCCATATATTTT. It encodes CASSPPEAAIYF.

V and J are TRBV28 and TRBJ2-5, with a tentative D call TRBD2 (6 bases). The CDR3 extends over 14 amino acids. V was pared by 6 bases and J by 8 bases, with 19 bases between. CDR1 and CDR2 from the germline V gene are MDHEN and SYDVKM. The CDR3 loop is CASSPGLPDGTQYF. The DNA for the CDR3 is TGTGCCAGCAGCCCGGGACTGCCCGATGGAACCCAGTACTTC.

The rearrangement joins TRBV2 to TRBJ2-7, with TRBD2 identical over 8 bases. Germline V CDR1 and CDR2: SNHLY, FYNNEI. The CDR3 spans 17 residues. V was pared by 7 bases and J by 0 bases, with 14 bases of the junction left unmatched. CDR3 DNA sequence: TGTGCCAGCATAGGATACGGTACTAGCGGTAGCTCCTACGAGCAGTACTTC. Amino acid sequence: CASIGYGTSGSSYEQYF.

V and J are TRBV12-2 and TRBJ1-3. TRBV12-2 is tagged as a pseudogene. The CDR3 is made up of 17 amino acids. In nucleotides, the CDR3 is TGTGCAAGTCGCTTACCATGTACGCGGATTTCTGGAAACACCATATATTTT. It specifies CASRLPCTRISGNTIYF.

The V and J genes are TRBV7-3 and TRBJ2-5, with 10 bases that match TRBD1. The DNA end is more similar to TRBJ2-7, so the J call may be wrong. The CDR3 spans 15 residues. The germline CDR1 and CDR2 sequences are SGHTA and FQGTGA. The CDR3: CASSPRDRGSPEQYF. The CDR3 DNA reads TGTGCCAGCAGCCCCCGGGACAGGGGCTCTCCCGAGCAGTACTTC.

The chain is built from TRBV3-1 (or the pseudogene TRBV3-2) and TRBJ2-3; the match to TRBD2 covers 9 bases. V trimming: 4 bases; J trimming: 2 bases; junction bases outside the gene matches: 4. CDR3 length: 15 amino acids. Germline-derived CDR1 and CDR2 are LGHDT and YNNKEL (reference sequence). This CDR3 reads CASSLTSGHTDTQYF. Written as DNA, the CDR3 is TGTGCCAGCAGCCTGACTAGCGGACACACAGATACGCAGTATTTT.

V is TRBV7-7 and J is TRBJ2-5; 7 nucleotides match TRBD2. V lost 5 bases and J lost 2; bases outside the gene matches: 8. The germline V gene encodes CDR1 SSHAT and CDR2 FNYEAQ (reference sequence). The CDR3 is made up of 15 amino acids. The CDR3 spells CASSRVLAEQETQYF. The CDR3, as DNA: TGTGCCAGCAGCCGCGTGCTAGCGGAACAAGAGACCCAGTACTTC.

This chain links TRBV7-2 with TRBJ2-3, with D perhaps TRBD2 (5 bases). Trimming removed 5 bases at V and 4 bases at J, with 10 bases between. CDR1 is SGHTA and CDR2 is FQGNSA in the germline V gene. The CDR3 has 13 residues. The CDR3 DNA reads TGTGCCAGCAGCCCAGGACTCTCAGATACGCAGTATTTT. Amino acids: CASSPGLSDTQYF.

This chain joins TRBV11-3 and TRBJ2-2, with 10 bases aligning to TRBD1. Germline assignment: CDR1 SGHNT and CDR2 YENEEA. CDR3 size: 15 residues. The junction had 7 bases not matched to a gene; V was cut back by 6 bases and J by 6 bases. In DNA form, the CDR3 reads TGTGCCAGCAGGGCCGGGACAGGGGCGGCCGGGGAGCTGTTTTTT. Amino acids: CASRAGTGAAGELFF.

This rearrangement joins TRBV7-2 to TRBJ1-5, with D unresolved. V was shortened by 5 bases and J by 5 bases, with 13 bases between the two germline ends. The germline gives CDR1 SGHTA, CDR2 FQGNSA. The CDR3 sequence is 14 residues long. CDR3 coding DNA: TGTGCCAGCAGCCCAAGAGGGAATGATCAGCCCCAGCATTTT. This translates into CASSPRGNDQPQHF.

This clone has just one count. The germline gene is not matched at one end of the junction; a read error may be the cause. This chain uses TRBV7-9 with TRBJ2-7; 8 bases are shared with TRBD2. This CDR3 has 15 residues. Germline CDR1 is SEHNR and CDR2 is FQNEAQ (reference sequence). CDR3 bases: TGTGCCAGCAGCTTAGCGAATAGCGGGAACGGCGAGCAGTGCTTC. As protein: CASSLANSGNGEQCF.

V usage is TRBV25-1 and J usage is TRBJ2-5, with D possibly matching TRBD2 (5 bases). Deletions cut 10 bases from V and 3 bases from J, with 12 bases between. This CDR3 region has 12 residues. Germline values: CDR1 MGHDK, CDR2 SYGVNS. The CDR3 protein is CATTREEETQYF. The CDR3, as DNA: TGTGCCACTACACGGGAAGAAGAGACCCAGTACTTC.

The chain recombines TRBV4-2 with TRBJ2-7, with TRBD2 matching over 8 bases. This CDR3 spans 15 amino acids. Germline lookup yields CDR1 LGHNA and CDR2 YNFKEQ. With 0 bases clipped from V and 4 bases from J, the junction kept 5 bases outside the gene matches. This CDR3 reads CASSQEVSGSYEQYF. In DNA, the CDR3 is TGTGCCAGCAGCCAAGAAGTAAGCGGGAGTTACGAGCAGTACTTC.

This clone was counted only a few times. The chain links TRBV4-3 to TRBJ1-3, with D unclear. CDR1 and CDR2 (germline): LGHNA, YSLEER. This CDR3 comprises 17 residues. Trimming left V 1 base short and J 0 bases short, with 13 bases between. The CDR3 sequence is CASSQGKLFSSGNTIYF. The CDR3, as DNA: TGCGCCAGCAGCCAAGGTAAGCTATTTTCCTCTGGAAACACCATATATTTT.

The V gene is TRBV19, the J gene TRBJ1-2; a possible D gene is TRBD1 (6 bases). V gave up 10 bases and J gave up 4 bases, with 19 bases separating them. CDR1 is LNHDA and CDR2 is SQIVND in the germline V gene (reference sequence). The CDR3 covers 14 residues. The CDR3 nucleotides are TGTGCCACAACGACAGGTCTACCCTCCTATGGCTACACCTTC. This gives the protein CATTTGLPSYGYTF. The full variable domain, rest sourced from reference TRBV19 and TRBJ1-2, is DGGITQSPKYLFRKEGQNVTLSCEQNLNHDAMYWYRQDPGQGLRLIYYSQIVNDFQKGDIAEGYSVSREKKESFPLTVTSAQKNPTAFYLCATTTGLPSYGYTFGSGTRLTVV.

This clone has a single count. The CDR3 reads CASRRAGGKTDTQYF. The DNA of the CDR3 is TGTGCCAGCAGAAGGGCGGGGGGCAAAACAGATACGCAGTATTTT. This chain uses TRBV7-2 with TRBJ2-3; 8 bases are a match to TRBD2. Unmatched junction bases numbered 8, after V lost 6 bases and J lost 3 bases. The CDR3 loop spans 15 amino acids. Germline V lookup: CDR1 SGHTA, CDR2 FQGNSA.

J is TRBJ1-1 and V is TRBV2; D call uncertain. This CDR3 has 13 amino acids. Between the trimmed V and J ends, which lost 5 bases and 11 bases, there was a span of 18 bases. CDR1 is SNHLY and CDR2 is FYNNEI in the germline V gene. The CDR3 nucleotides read TGTGCCAGCAGTAGGGCCCCGGAGGTCCTTGCTTTCTTT. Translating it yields CASSRAPEVLAFF.